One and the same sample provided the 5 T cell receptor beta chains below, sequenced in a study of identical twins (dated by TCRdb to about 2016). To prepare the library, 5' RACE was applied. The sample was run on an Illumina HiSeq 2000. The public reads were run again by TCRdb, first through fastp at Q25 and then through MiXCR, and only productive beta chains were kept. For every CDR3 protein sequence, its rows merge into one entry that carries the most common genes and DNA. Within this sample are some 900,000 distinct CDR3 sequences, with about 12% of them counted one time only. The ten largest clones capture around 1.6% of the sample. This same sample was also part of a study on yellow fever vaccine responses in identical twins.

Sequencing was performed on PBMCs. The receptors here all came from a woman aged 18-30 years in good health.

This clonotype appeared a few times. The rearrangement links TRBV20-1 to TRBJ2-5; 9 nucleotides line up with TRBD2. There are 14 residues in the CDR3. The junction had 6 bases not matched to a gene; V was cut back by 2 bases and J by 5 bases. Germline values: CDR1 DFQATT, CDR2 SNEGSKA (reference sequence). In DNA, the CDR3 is TGCAGTGCTAGATCCAGCGGGGGGAGGGAGACCCAGTACTTC. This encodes CSARSSGGRETQYF.

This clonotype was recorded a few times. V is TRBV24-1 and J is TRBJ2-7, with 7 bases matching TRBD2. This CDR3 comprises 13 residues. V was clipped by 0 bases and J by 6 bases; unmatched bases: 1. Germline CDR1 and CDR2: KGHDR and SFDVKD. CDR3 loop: CATSDLPSGEQYF. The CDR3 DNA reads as TGTGCCACCAGTGATTTGCCTAGCGGCGAGCAGTACTTC.

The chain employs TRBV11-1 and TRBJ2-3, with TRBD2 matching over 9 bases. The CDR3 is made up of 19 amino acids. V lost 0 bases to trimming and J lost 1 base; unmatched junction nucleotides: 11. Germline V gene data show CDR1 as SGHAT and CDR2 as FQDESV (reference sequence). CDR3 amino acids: CASSLARPLAGERTDTQYF. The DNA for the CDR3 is TGTGCCAGCAGCTTAGCCCGACCCTTAGCGGGGGAACGCACAGATACGCAGTATTTT.

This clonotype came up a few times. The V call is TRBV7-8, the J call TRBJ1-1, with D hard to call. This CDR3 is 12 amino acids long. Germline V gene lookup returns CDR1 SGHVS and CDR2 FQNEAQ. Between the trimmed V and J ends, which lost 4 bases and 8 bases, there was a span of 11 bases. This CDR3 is CASSSRTGEAFF. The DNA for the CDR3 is TGTGCCAGCAGCTCAAGGACGGGAGAAGCTTTCTTT.

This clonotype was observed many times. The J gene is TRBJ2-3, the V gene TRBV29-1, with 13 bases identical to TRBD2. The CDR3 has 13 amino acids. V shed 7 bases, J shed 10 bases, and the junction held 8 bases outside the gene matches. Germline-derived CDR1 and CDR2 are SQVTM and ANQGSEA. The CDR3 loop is CSERLAGGRAQYF. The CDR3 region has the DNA TGCAGCGAAAGACTAGCGGGAGGACGGGCGCAGTATTTT.